Below, one T cell receptor (beta chain) is given with its context. No antigen is known for it. The CDR3 has 16 residues. The germline gives CDR1 MNHEY, CDR2 SMNVEV (reference sequence). V shed 2 bases and J 4 bases; nucleotides not matched to a gene: 9. PCR employed 60 Vbeta and 13 Jbeta primers. Only in-frame clones appear in the TCRdb table, and some are missing; sequencing was by immunoSEQ multiplex PCR. The table includes more than 150,000 clones, roughly 84% detected once. The data belong to a study of cytomegalovirus exposure and HLA in healthy donors. The study's findings and limits: Certain sequence variants were highly shared and formed a cluster, and this cluster was likely a sequencing artifact. TCR beta chain V- and J-gene trimming was linked, in a later analysis, to a missense variant in DCLRE1C. CMV serostatus was the only immune exposure information that was available. According to an earlier analysis, most TCR beta V segments yielded productive rearrangements about 90% or about 30% of the time.

The receptor comes from a boy between 2 and 15 years old in good health and CMV-seronegative. V gene TRBV27 combines with J gene TRBJ2-3; 7 nucleotides line up with TRBD2. The specimen was PBMCs. The CDR3 sequence is CASSLGGAGVADTQYF. The CDR3 nucleotides read TGTGCCAGCAGTTTAGGTGGGGCGGGAGTGGCAGATACGCAGTATTTT.